What follows describes a single T cell receptor (beta chain). The V gene end was trimmed by 3 bases and the J gene end by 2 bases; junction bases not matched to a gene: 5. Germline-derived CDR1 and CDR2 are MDHEN and SYDVKM. This CDR3 spans 15 amino acids. Method: immunoSEQ multiplex PCR; TCRdb's copy keeps in-frame clones and lacks some. Of fewer than 2.5 million clones listed, approximately 94% are singletons. The sample belongs to a study of shared clonotypes between healthy human individuals. The TCR sequence derives from a man aged 18 to 29 in good health. Some clones in this sample may be carry-over from other donors' samples. The source material was naive CD4+ T cells from PBMCs. Sample subset: CD45RA+ positively selected. The rearrangement joins TRBV28 to TRBJ2-7, with 9 bases fitting TRBD1. The CDR3 nucleotides are TGTGCCAGCAGTTTGGGGGGACAGGGAACCTACGAGCAGTACTTC. Its protein product is CASSLGGQGTYEQYF. The full variable domain, in which reference TRBV28 and TRBJ2-7 provide the parts outside the CDR3, is DVKVTQSSRYLVKRTGEKVFLECVQDMDHENMFWYRQDPGLGLRLIYFSYDVKMKEKGDIPEGYSVSREKKERFSLILESASTNQTSMYLCASSLGGQGTYEQYFGPGTRLTVT.